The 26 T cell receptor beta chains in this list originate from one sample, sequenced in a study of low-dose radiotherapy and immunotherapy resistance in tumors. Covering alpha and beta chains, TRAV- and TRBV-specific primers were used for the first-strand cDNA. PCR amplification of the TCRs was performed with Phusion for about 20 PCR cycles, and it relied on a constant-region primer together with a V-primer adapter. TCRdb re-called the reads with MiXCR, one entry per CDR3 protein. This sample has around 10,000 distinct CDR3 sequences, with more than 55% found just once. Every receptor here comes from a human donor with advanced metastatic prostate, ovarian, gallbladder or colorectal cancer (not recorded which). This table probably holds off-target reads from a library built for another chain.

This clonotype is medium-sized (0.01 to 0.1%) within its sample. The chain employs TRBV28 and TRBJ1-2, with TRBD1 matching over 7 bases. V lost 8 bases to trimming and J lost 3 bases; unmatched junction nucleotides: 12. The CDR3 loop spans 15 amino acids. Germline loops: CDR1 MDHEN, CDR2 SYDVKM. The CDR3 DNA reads TGTGCCAGCGACTCCCCGGGCAGGGGGGACTATGGCTACACCTTC. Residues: CASDSPGRGDYGYTF.

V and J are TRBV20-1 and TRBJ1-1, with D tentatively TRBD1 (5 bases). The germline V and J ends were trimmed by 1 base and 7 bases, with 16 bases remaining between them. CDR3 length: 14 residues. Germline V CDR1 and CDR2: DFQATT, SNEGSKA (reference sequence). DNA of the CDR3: TGCAGTGCTAGAGGCGCAGGGACTTTGATTGAAGCTTTCTTT. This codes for CSARGAGTLIEAFF.

The CDR3 loop reads CASSQDGRAQETQYF. The CDR3 bases are TGCGCCAGCAGCCAAGATGGGAGGGCCCAAGAGACCCAGTACTTC. The V gene is TRBV4-1, the J gene TRBJ2-5; 7 bases are shared with TRBD2. The junction had 2 bases not matched to a gene; V was cut back by 0 bases and J by 1 base. CDR1 MGHRA and CDR2 YSYEKL come from the germline V gene. The CDR3 has 15 amino acids.

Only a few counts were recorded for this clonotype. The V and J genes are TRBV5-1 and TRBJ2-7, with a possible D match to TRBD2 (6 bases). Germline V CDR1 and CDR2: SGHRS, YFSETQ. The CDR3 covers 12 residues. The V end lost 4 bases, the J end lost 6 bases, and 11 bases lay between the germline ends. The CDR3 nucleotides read TGCGCCAGCAGCATGGCGGGACGCGAGCAGTACTTC. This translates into CASSMAGREQYF.

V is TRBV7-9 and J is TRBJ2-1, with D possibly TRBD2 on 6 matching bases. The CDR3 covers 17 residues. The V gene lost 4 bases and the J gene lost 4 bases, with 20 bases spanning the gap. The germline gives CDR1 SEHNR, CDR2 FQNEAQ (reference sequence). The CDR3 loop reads CASSYPLTGEGYNEQFF. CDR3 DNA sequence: TGTGCCAGCAGCTACCCCCTTACGGGAGAGGGATACAATGAGCAGTTCTTC.

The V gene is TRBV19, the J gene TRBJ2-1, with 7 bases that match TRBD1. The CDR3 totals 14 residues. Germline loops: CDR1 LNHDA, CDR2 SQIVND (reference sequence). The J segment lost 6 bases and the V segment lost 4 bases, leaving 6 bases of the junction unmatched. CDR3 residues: CASSRRGPPNEQFF. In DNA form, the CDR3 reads TGTGCCAGTAGTAGAAGGGGGCCACCCAATGAGCAGTTCTTC.

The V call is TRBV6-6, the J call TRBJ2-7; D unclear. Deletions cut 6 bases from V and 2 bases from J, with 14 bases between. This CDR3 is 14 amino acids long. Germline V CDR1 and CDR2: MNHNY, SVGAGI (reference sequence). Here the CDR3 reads CASRNRLETYEQYF. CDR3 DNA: TGTGCCAGCAGAAATAGACTGGAGACCTACGAGCAGTACTTC.

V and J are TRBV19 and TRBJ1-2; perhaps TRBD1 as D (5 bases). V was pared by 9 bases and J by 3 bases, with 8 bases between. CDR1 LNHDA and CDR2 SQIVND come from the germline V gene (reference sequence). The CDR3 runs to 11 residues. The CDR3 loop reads CASTGDYGYTF. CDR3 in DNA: TGTGCCAGCACAGGTGACTATGGCTACACCTTC.

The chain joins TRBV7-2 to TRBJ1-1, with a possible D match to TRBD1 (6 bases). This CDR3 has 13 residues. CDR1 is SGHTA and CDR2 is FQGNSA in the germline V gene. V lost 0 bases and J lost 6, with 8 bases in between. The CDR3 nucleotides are TGTGCCAGCAGCTTAGCCAGGGGCTCTGAAGCTTTCTTT. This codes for CASSLARGSEAFF.

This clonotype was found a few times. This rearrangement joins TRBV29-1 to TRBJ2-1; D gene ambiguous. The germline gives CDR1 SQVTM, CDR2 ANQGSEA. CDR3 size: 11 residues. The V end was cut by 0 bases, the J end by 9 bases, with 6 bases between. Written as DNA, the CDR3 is TGCAGCGTTGAAGATCACCGTGAGCAGTTCTTC. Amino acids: CSVEDHREQFF.

DNA for the CDR3: TGTGCCAGCAGTGAATTAAGGGGGACACATAGCACAGATACGCAGTATTTT. Protein sequence: CASSELRGTHSTDTQYF. V gene TRBV2 combines with J gene TRBJ2-3; D perhaps matches TRBD1 (6 bases). The CDR3 is 17 amino acids. The V end lost 2 bases, the J end lost 0 bases, and 15 bases lay between the germline ends. Per the germline V gene, CDR1 is SNHLY and CDR2 is FYNNEI.

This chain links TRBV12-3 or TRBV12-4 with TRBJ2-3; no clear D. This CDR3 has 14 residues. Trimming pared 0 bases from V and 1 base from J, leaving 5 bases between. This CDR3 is CASSLAHGTDTQYF. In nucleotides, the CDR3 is TGTGCCAGCAGTTTAGCGCATGGCACAGATACGCAGTATTTT.

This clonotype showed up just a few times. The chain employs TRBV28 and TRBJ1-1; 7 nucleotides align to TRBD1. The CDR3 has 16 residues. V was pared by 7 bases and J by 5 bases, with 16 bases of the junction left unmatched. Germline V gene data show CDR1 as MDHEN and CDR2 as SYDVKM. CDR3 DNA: TGTGCCAGCACCCTCGAGGCCGGTGACAGGGATACTGAAGCTTTCTTT. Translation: CASTLEAGDRDTEAFF.

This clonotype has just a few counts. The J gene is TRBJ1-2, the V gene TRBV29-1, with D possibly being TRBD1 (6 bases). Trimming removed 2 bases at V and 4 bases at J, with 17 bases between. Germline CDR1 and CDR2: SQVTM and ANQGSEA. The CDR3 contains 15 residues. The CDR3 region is CSVEPSGERGYGYTF. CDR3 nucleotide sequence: TGCAGCGTTGAACCCTCAGGGGAACGTGGCTATGGCTACACCTTC.

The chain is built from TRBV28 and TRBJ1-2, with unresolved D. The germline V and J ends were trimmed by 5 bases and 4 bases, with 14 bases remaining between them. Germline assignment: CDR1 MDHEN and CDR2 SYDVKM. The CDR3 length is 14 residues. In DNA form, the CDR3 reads TGTGCCAGCAGTCCGCCGGGGAACCTCTATGGCTACACCTTC. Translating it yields CASSPPGNLYGYTF.

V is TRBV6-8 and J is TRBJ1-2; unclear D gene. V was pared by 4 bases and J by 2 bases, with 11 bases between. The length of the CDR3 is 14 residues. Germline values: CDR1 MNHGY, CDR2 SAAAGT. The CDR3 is CASSSPGENYGYTF. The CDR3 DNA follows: TGTGCCAGCAGTTCACCGGGAGAGAACTATGGCTACACCTTC.

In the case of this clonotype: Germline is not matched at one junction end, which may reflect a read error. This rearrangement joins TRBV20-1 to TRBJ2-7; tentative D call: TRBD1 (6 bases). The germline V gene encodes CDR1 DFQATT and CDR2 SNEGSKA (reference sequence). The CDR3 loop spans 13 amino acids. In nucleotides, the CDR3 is TGCAGTGCCAGAGGGGACACCACCTACGAGCAGTACTTC. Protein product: CSARGDTTYEQYF.

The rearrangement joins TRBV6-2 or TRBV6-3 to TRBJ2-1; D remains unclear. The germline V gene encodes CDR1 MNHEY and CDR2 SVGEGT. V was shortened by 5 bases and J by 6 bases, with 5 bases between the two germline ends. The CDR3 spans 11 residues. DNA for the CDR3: TGTGCCAGCAGTCCTGCCAATGAGCAGTTCTTC. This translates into CASSPANEQFF.

The CDR3 DNA is TGTGCCAGCAGCCGAGATCTCGGAGACAATGAGCAGTTCTTC. Translating it yields CASSRDLGDNEQFF. The V and J genes are TRBV7-3 and TRBJ2-1; D gene uncertain. The CDR3 is made up of 14 amino acids. CDR1 is SGHTA and CDR2 is FQGTGA in the germline V gene. Trimming shortened V by 5 bases and J by 5 bases, and 13 bases separated the two germline ends.

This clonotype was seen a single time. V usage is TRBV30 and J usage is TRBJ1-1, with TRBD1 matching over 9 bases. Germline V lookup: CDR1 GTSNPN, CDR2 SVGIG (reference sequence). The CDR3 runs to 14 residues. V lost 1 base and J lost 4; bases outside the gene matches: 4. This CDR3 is CAWSAPDRGTEAFF. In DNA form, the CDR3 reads TGTGCCTGGAGTGCCCCGGACAGGGGCACTGAAGCTTTCTTT.

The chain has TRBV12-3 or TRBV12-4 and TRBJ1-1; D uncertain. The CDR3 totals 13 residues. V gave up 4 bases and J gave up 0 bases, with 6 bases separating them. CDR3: CASSSTMNTEAFF. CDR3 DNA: TGTGCCAGCAGTTCGACCATGAACACTGAAGCTTTCTTT.

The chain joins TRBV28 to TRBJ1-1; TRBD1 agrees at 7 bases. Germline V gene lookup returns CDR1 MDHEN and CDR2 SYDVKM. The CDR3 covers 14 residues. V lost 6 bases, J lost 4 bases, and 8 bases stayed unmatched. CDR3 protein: CASSPTGAATEAFF. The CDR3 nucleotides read TGTGCCAGCAGCCCCACAGGGGCGGCCACTGAAGCTTTCTTT.

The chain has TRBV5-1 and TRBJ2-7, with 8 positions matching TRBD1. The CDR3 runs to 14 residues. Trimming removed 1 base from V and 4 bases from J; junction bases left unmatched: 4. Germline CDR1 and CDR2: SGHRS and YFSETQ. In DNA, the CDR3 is TGCGCCAGCAGCTTGCAGGGGGCAGGGTACGAGCAGTACTTC. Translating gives CASSLQGAGYEQYF.

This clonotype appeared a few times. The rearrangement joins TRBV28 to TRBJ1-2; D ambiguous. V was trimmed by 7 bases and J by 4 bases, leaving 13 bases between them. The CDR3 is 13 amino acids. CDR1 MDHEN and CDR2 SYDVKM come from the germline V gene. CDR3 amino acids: CASMGQAAYGYTF. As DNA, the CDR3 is TGTGCCAGCATGGGCCAGGCAGCCTATGGCTACACCTTC.

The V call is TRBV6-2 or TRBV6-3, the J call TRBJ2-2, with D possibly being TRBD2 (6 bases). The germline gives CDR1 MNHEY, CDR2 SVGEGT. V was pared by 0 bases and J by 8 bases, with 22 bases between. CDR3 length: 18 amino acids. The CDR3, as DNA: TGTGCCAGCAGTTACTCGGGCCGGAGGGCCACGTATGTAGGGGAGCTGTTTTTT. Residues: CASSYSGRRATYVGELFF.

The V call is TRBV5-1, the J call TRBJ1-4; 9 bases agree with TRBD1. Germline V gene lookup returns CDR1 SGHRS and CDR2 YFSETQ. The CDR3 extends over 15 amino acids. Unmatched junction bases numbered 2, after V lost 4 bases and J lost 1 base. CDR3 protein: CASSPTGGTNEKLFF. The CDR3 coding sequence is TGCGCCAGCAGCCCGACAGGGGGAACTAATGAAAAACTGTTTTTT.